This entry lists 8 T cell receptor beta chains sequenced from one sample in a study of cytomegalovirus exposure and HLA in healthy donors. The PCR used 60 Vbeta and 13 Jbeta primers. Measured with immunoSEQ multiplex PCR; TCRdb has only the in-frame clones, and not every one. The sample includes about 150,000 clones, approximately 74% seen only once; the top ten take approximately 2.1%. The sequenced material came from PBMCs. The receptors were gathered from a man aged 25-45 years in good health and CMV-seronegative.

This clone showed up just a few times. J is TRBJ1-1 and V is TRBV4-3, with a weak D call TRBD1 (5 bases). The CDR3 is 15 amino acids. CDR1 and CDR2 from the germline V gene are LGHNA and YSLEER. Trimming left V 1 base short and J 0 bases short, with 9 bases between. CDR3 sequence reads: CASSQGRGMNTEAFF. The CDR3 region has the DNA TGCGCCAGCAGCCAAGGGAGGGGAATGAACACTGAAGCTTTCTTT.

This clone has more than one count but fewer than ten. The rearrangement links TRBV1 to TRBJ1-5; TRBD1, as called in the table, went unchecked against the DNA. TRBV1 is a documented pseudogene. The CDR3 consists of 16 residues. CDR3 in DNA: TGCACCAGCAGCTCCCGACAGGGGGAAGGCAATCAGCCCCAGCATTTT. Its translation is CTSSSRQGEGNQPQHF.

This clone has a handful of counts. The chain's CDR3 is CASSLMGAYTGELFF. The CDR3 nucleotides are TGTGCCAGCAGCTTAATGGGGGCCTACACCGGGGAGCTGTTTTTT. The chain uses TRBV7-9 and TRBJ2-2; perhaps TRBD1 as D (6 bases). The length of the CDR3 is 15 residues. Trimming took 2 bases from V and 3 from J, leaving 10 bases between them. Germline V gene lookup returns CDR1 SEHNR and CDR2 FQNEAQ (reference sequence).

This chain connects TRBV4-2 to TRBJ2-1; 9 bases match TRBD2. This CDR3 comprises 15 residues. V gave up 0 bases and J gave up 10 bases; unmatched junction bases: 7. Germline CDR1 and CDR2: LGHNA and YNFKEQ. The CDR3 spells CASSQDGSLAGEQFF. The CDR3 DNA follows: TGTGCCAGCAGCCAAGACGGGTCTCTAGCGGGGGAGCAGTTCTTC.

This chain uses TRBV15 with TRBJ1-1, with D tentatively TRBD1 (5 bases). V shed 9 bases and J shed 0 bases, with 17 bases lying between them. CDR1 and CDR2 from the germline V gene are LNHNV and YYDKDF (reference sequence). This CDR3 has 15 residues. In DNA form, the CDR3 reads TGTGCCACAAGGGGTTGGGCCTCGGTGAACACTGAAGCTTTCTTT. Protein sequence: CATRGWASVNTEAFF.

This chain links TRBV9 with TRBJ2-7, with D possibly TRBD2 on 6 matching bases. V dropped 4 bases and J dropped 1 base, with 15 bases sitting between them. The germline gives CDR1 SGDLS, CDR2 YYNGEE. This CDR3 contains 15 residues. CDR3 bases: TGTGCCAGCAGCCAGGGACTGGCAGTGTCCTACGAGCAGTACTTC. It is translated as CASSQGLAVSYEQYF.

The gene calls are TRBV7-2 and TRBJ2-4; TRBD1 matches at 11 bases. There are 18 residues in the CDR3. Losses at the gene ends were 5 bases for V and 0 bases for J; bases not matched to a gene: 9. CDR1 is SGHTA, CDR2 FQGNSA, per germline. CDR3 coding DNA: TGTGCCAGCAGCCCCCGGGACAGGGGGATTCTAGCCAAAAACATTCAGTACTTC. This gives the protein CASSPRDRGILAKNIQYF.

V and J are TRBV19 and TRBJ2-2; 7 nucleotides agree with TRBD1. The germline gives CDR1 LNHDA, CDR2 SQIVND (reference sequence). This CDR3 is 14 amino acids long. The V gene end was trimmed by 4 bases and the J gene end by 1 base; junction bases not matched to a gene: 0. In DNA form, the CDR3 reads TGTGCCAGTAGTAACAGGGGGAACACCGGGGAGCTGTTTTTT. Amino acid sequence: CASSNRGNTGELFF.